Below, 5 T cell receptor beta chains from the same sample are listed, as sequenced in a study of T cell repertoires in cytomegalovirus infection. Their target antigens are unknown. TCRdb ran MiXCR on the reads and lists one entry per CDR3 protein. The table shows around 540,000 distinct CDR3 sequences, with about 33% occurring only once. Here the sequenced sample was cultured PBMCs, taken from culture after CMV antigen stimulation. Receptors originate from a human donor in good health (CMV status not recorded). Some clones in this sample may be carry-over from other donors' samples.

J is TRBJ2-1 and V is TRBV7-3, with D possibly being TRBD2 (5 bases). The CDR3 is 14 residues long. Germline CDR1 and CDR2: SGHTA and FQGTGA. V was trimmed by 7 bases and J by 5 bases, leaving 15 bases between them. CDR3 loop: CASKSSRGNNEQFF. CDR3 nucleotide sequence: TGTGCCAGCAAGTCATCCCGAGGGAACAATGAGCAGTTCTTC. The variable domain in full, with the rest retrieved from reference TRBV7-3 and TRBJ2-1, is GAGVSQTPSNKVTEKGKYVELRCDPISGHTALYWYRQSLGQGPEFLIYFQGTGAADDSGLPNDRFFAVRPEGSVSTLKIQRTERGDSAVYLCASKSSRGNNEQFFGPGTRLTVL.

The J gene is TRBJ2-3, the V gene TRBV7-2, with 7 bases fitting TRBD2. Germline-derived CDR1 and CDR2 are SGHTA and FQGNSA. V was clipped by 4 bases and J by 6 bases; unmatched bases: 4. CDR3 length: 13 amino acids. The CDR3 nucleotides read TGTGCCAGCAGCTCCCGAGCGGGGGATACGCAGTATTTT. Translating it yields CASSSRAGDTQYF.

This chain connects TRBV28 to TRBJ1-1, with D hard to call. Looked up from germline, CDR1 is MDHEN and CDR2 is SYDVKM. The CDR3 consists of 12 residues. V was cut by 6 bases and J by 5 bases, with 10 bases left in between. CDR3 amino acids: CASSNRATEAFF. For the CDR3, the DNA is TGTGCCAGCAGCAATAGGGCTACTGAAGCTTTCTTT. Based on the CDR3 plus reference TRBV28 and TRBJ1-1, the full variable domain is DVKVTQSSRYLVKRTGEKVFLECVQDMDHENMFWYRQDPGLGLRLIYFSYDVKMKEKGDIPEGYSVSREKKERFSLILESASTNQTSMYLCASSNRATEAFFGQGTRLTVV.

This clonotype was seen ten or more times. The CDR3 reads CASSQDMASGWGQYF. The CDR3 nucleotides are TGCGCCAGCAGCCAAGATATGGCTAGCGGGTGGGGGCAGTACTTC. This sequence joins TRBV4-1 and TRBJ2-7, with 8 bases that match TRBD2. CDR1 is MGHRA and CDR2 is YSYEKL in the germline V gene. V lost 0 bases, J lost 9 bases, and 10 bases stayed unmatched. This CDR3 is 15 amino acids long.

This clonotype was observed a handful of times. The rearrangement links TRBV7-9 to TRBJ2-6; D tentatively fits TRBD1 or TRBD2 (5 bases each). The ends were cut back, 5 bases at V and 0 bases at J, with 23 bases in the middle. This CDR3 spans 20 amino acids. The germline V gene has CDR1 SEHNR and CDR2 FQNEAQ (reference sequence). The CDR3 reads CASSGNLPGRPNSGANVLTF. The CDR3 nucleotides are TGTGCCAGCAGCGGTAATCTTCCGGGACGGCCCAACTCTGGGGCCAACGTCCTGACTTTC.